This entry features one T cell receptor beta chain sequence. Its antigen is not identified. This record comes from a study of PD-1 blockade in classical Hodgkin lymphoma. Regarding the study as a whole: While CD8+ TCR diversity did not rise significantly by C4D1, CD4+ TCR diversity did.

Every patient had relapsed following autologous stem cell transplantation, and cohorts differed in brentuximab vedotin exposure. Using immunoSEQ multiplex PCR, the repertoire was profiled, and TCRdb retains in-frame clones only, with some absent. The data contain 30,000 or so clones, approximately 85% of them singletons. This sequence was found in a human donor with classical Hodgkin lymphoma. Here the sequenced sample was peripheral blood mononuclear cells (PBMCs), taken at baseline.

The CDR3 DNA reads as TGTGCCAGCAGCGCCGGGACTACAAACACAGATACGCAGTATTTT. It codes for CASSAGTTNTDTQYF. V usage is TRBV7-6 and J usage is TRBJ2-3; 7 bases line up with TRBD2. CDR1 and CDR2 (germline): SGHVS, FNYEAQ. V shed 5 bases, J shed 2 bases, and the junction held 7 bases outside the gene matches. This CDR3 has 15 residues.